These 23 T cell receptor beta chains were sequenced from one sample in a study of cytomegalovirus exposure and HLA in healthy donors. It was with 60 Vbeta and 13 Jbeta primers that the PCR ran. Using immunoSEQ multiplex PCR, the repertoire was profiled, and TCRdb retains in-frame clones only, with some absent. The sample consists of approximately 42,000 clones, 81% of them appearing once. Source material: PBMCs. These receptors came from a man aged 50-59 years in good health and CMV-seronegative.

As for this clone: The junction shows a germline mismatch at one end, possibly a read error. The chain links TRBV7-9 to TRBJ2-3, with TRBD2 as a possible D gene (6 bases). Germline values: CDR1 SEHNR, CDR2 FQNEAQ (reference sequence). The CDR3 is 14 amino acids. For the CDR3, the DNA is TGTTCCAGCAGCTCCGCGGGGAACACAGATACGCAGTATTTT. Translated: CSSSSAGNTDTQYF.

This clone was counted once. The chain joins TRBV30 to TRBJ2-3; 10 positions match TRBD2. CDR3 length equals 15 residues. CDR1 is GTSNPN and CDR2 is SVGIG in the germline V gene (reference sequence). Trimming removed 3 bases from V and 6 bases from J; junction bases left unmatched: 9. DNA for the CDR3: TGTGCCTGGAGGTTTAGCGGGGGGAATAGGGATACGCAGTATTTT. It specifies CAWRFSGGNRDTQYF.

CDR3 residues: CASCDRANYGYTF. Written as DNA, the CDR3 is TGTGCCAGCTGTGACAGGGCTAACTATGGCTACACCTTC. V gene TRBV6-5 combines with J gene TRBJ1-2; TRBD1 matches 7 bases. CDR1 is MNHEY, CDR2 SVGAGI, per germline. V trimming: 8 bases; J trimming: 0 bases; junction bases outside the gene matches: 3. CDR3 length: 13 amino acids.

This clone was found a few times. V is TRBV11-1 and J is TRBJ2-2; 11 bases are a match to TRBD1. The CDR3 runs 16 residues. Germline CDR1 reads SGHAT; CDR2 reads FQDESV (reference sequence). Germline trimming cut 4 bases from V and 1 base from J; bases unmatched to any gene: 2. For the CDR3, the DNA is TGTGCCAGCAGCTGGACAGGGGGCAGGAACACCGGGGAGCTGTTTTTT. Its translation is CASSWTGGRNTGELFF.

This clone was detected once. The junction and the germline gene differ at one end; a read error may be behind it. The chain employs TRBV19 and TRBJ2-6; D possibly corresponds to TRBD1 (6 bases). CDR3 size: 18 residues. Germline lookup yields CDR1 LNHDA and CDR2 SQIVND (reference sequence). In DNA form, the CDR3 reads TGTGCCAGTAGTTCCAACACAGGGTTTCTGGCTGGCGCCAACGTCCTGACTTTC. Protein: CASSSNTGFLAGANVLTF.

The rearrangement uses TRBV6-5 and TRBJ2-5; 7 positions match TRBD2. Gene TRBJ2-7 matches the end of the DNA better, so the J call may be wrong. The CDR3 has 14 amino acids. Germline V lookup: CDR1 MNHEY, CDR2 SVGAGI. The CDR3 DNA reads TGTGCCAGCAGTTCGGGTGGACTAGTCGTCGAGCAGTACTTC. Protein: CASSSGGLVVEQYF.

The CDR3 DNA reads as TGTGCCAGCAGGGGGGACAGGGGCGGCACTGAAGCTTTCTTT. Its translation: CASRGDRGGTEAFF. This chain links TRBV2 with TRBJ1-1; TRBD1 agrees at 10 bases. This CDR3 contains 14 residues. With V trimmed by 6 bases and J by 4 bases, 5 bases remained unmatched. Germline V gene lookup returns CDR1 SNHLY and CDR2 FYNNEI. The full variable domain, its missing parts supplied by reference TRBV2 and TRBJ1-1, is EPEVTQTPSHQVTQMGQEVILRCVPISNHLYFYWYRQILGQKVEFLVSFYNNEISEKSEIFDDQFSVERPDGSNFTLKIRSTKLEDSAMYFCASRGDRGGTEAFFGQGTRLTVV.

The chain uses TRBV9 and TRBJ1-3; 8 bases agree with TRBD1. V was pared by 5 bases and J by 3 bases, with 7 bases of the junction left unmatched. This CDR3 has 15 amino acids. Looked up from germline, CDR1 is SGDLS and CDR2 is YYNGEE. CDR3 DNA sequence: TGTGCCAGCAGTTACGGACAGGGAAGTGGAAACACCATATATTTT. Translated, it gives CASSYGQGSGNTIYF.

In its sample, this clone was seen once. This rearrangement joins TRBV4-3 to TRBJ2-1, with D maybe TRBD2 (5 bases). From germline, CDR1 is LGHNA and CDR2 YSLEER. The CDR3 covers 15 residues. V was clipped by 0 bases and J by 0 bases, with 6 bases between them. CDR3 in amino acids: CASSQDGSSYNEQFF. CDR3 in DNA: TGCGCCAGCAGCCAAGATGGGAGCTCCTACAATGAGCAGTTCTTC.

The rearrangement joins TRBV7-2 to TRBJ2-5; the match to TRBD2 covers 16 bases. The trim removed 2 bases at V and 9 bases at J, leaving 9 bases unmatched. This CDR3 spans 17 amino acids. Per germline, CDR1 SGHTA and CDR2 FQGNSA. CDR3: CASSLMGTSGGGQAQYF. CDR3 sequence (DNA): TGTGCCAGCAGCTTAATGGGGACTAGCGGGGGGGGGCAGGCCCAGTACTTC.

The CDR3 loop is CASSGGGADEQYF. Here the CDR3 DNA reads TGTGCCAGCAGTGGGGGTGGAGCGGACGAGCAGTACTTC. The chain carries TRBV2 and TRBJ2-7; tentative D call: TRBD2 (5 bases). Germline values: CDR1 SNHLY, CDR2 FYNNEI. Trimming removed 4 bases at V and 5 bases at J, with 12 bases between. This CDR3 is built from 13 residues. Complete variable domain (other parts from reference TRBV2 and TRBJ2-7): EPEVTQTPSHQVTQMGQEVILRCVPISNHLYFYWYRQILGQKVEFLVSFYNNEISEKSEIFDDQFSVERPDGSNFTLKIRSTKLEDSAMYFCASSGGGADEQYFGPGTRLTVT.

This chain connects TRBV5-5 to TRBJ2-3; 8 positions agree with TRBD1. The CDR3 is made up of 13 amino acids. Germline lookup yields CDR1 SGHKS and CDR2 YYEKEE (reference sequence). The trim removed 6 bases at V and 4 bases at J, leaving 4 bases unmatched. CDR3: CASILQGADTQYF. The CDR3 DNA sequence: TGTGCCAGCATCCTACAGGGGGCAGATACGCAGTATTTT.

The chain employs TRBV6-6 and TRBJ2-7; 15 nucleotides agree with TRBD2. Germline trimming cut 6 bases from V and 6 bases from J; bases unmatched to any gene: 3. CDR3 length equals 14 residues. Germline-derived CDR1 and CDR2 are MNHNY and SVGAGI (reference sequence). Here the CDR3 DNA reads TGTGCCAGCAGCGGACTAGCGGGGGGGGGCGAGCAGTACTTC. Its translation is CASSGLAGGGEQYF.

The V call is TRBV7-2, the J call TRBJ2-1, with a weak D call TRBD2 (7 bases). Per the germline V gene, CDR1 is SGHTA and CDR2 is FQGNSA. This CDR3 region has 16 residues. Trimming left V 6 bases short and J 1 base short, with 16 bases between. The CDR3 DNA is TGTGCCAGCAGGGAGAGGGGGGGGACTTCCTACAATGAGCAGTTCTTC. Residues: CASRERGGTSYNEQFF.

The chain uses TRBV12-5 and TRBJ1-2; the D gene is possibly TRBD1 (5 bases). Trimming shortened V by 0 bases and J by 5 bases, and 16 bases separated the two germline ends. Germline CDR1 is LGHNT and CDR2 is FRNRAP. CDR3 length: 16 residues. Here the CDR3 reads CASGLVPEGVKYGYTF. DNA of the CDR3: TGTGCTAGTGGTTTGGTACCGGAAGGGGTGAAGTATGGCTACACCTTC.

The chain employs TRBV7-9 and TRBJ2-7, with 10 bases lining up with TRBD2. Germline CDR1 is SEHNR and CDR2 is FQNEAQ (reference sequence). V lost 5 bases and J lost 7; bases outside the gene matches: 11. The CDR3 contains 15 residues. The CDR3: CASSRASGGVREQYF. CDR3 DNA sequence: TGTGCCAGCAGCCGGGCTAGCGGGGGAGTACGGGAGCAGTACTTC.

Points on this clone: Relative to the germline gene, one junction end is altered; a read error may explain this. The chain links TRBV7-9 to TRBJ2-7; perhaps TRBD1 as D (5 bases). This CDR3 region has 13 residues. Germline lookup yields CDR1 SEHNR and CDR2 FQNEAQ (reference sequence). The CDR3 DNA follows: TGTTCCAGCGAAGAGACAGCTACCTACGAGCAGTACTTC. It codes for CSSEETATYEQYF.

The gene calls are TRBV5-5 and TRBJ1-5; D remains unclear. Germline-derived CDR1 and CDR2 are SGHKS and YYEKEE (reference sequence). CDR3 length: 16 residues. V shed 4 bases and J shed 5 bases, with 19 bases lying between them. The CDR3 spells CASSHWPPGFDQPQHF. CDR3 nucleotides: TGTGCCAGCAGCCACTGGCCCCCAGGTTTCGATCAGCCCCAGCATTTT.

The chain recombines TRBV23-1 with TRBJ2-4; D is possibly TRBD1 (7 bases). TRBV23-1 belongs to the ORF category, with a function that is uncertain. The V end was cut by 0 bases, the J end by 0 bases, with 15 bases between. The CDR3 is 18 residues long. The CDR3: CASSQSGRGVLAKNIQYF. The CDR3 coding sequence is TGCGCCAGCAGTCAATCTGGCAGGGGGGTACTAGCCAAAAACATTCAGTACTTC.

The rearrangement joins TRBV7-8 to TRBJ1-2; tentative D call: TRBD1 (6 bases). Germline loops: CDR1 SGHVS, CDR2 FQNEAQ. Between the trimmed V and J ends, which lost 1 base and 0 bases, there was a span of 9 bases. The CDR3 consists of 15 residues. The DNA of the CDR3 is TGTGCCAGCAGCTTAGAACAGGGAGCTAACTATGGCTACACCTTC. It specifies CASSLEQGANYGYTF.

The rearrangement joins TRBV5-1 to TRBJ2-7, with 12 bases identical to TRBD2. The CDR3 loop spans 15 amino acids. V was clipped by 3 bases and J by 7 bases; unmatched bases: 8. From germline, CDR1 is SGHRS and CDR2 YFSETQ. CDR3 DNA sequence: TGCGCCAGCAGCTGGCGGACTAGCGGGAATACGGAGCAGTACTTC. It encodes CASSWRTSGNTEQYF.

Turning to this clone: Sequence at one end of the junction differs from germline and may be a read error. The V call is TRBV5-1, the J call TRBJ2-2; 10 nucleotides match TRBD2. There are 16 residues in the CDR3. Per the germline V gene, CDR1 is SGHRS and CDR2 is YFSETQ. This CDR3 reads CASSLSSGSNSGELFF. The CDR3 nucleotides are TGCGCCAGCAGCTTATCTAGCGGGAGCAACAGCGGGGAGCTGTTTTTT.

The CDR3 loop is CASSLEPKSNNEQFF. As DNA, the CDR3 is TGTGCCAGCAGCTTAGAGCCAAAATCCAACAATGAGCAGTTCTTC. The chain links TRBV11-1 to TRBJ2-1; no reliable D call. Trimming shortened V by 1 base and J by 5 bases, and 12 bases separated the two germline ends. The CDR3 has 15 residues. The germline gives CDR1 SGHAT, CDR2 FQDESV (reference sequence).